A selection of T cell receptor beta chains follows, all from one sample in a study of early T cells in non-severe SARS-CoV-2 infection. TCRdb passed the 5' RACE reads through MiXCR, listing each CDR3 protein once. This sample yields more than 20,000 distinct CDR3 sequences, of which around 5% are seen a single time; about 10% belongs to the top ten. Input material: whole blood. These receptor sequences come from an adult who was a healthcare worker with PCR-confirmed SARS-CoV-2 infection or an uninfected control (not recorded which). CDR3s include the opening cysteine and the closing phenylalanine or tryptophan. The D gene is left open where the match is weak. Some rows have no size entry. The others give once, few or many, or a class for an expanded clone.

-,once,TRBV11-2,TRBJ2-3,CASSLALRGTDTQYF,TGTGCCAGCAGCTTAGCGCTCAGGGGCACAGATACGCAGTATTTT
-,many,TRBV7-2,TRBJ1-1,CASSSSFLNTEAFF,TGTGCCAGCAGCTCCTCTTTCCTGAACACTGAAGCTTTCTTT
-,few,TRBV6-5,TRBJ1-1,CASSSNGRDLLTEAFF,TGTGCCAGCAGTTCGAACGGGAGGGACTTACTCACTGAAGCCTTCTTT
TRBD2,medium-sized,TRBV25-1,TRBJ2-1,CASSGPLTGLPNNEQFF,TGTGCCAGCAGTGGTCCCTTAACGGGACTACCGAACAATGAGCAGTTCTTC
-,many,TRBV7-6,TRBJ1-5,CASSFRRTLPNYSNQPQHF,TGTGCCAGCAGCTTCAGGCGAACCCTCCCGAACTATAGCAATCAGCCCCAGCATTTT
TRBD2,-,TRBV6-5,TRBJ2-7,CASRAGLVYEQYF,TGTGCCAGCAGGGCGGGACTAGTTTACGAGCAGTACTTC
-,few,TRBV11-2,TRBJ2-3,CASSLIAGSSTDTQYF,TGTGCCAGCAGCTTAATCGCAGGATCTAGCACAGATACGCAGTATTTT
TRBD2,few,TRBV28,TRBJ2-7,CASIEGLAGGHYEQYF,TGTGCCAGCATCGAGGGGCTAGCGGGAGGACACTACGAGCAGTACTTC
TRBD1,few,TRBV20-1,TRBJ1-6,CSARRGGQDNSPLHF,TGCAGTGCTAGACGCGGGGGACAGGATAATTCACCCCTCCACTTT
TRBD1,many,TRBV11-3,TRBJ1-1,CASSSGQDTEAFF,TGTGCCAGCAGCTCCGGACAGGACACTGAAGCTTTCTTT
TRBD1,many,TRBV10-3,TRBJ1-4,CAIRGDRGEKLFF,TGTGCCATCAGGGGGGACAGGGGCGAAAAACTGTTTTTT
-,many,TRBV6-1,TRBJ1-4,CASRPQDPGGEKLFF,TGTGCCAGCAGGCCCCAGGATCCTGGCGGGGAAAAACTGTTTTTT
-,many,TRBV24-1,TRBJ2-1,CATSDPMETNEQFF,TGTGCCACCAGTGATCCGATGGAGACCAATGAGCAGTTCTTC
TRBD2,many,TRBV7-9,TRBJ2-1,CASSFFIAGVDSEQFF,TGTGCCAGCAGCTTCTTTATAGCGGGAGTGGACAGTGAGCAGTTCTTC
-,-,TRBV7-2,TRBJ1-5,CASSLGRVWRKAASNQPQHF,TGTGCCAGCAGCTTAGGGCGCGTCTGGCGCAAGGCAGCTAGCAATCAGCCCCAGCATTTT
-,medium-sized,TRBV4-3,TRBJ1-2,CASSPAQGTNYGYTF,TGCGCCAGCAGCCCGGCACAGGGAACTAACTATGGCTACACCTTC
-,many,TRBV20-1,TRBJ2-7,CSARDKLVQHSASYEQYF,TGCAGTGCTAGAGATAAGTTGGTCCAACACTCGGCTTCCTACGAGCAGTACTTC
-,medium-sized,TRBV11-2,TRBJ2-7,CASSSPGHNSYEQYF,TGTGCCAGCAGCTCCCCCGGACATAACTCCTACGAGCAGTACTTC
-,many,TRBV18,TRBJ1-5,CASSLDENQPQHF,TGTGCCAGCTCACTCGATGAGAATCAGCCCCAGCATTTT
-,many,TRBV18,TRBJ2-7,CASSQGRSSYEQYF,TGTGCCAGCTCACAGGGCCGCTCTTCCTACGAGCAGTACTTC
-,many,TRBV7-6,TRBJ2-1,CASSLGGTISEQFF,TGTGCCAGCAGCTTGGGGGGAACTATATCAGAGCAGTTCTTC
-,many,TRBV20-1,TRBJ1-1,CSAREVYVGAAEAFF,TGCAGTGCTAGAGAGGTCTATGTGGGGGCCGCTGAAGCTTTCTTT
TRBD1,many,TRBV29-1,TRBJ2-2,CSVAPRGRGTGELFF,TGCAGCGTTGCTCCTAGGGGGCGCGGCACCGGGGAGCTGTTTTTT
-,many,TRBV7-2,TRBJ2-7,CASRRDTTYEQYF,TGTGCCAGCCGCCGGGACACCACCTACGAGCAGTACTTC
-,-,TRBV19,TRBJ2-2,CASSIPRASGELFF,TGTGCCAGTAGTATACCCAGGGCCTCCGGGGAGCTGTTTTTT
-,many,TRBV7-3,TRBJ2-6,CASSQEPSGANVLTF,TGTGCCAGCAGCCAGGAACCCTCTGGGGCCAACGTCCTGACTTTC
TRBD2,-,TRBV12-3/TRBV12-4,TRBJ2-6,CASSLGLAGTSGANVLTF,TGTGCCAGCAGTTTAGGTCTAGCGGGCACCTCTGGGGCCAACGTCCTGACTTTC
TRBD2,-,TRBV4-3,TRBJ2-4,CASSPTAGTSGNIQYF,TGCGCCAGCAGCCCGACCGCTGGGACTAGCGGGAACATTCAGTACTTC
-,-,TRBV12-3/TRBV12-4,TRBJ2-2,CASSWRIGELFF,TGTGCCAGCAGTTGGAGGATCGGGGAGCTGTTTTTT
-,many,TRBV21-1,TRBJ1-1,CASSKVPEKTTEAFF,TGTGCCAGCAGCAAAGTCCCAGAGAAGACCACTGAAGCTTTCTTT
-,many,TRBV19,TRBJ2-5,CASRGTDQETQYF,TGTGCCAGTAGGGGGACGGACCAAGAGACCCAGTACTTC
TRBD2,many,TRBV12-3/TRBV12-4,TRBJ2-1,CASSLTGGPYNEQFF,TGTGCCAGCAGTTTAACGGGAGGGCCCTACAATGAGCAGTTCTTC
-,many,TRBV5-1,TRBJ1-1,CASSFTGRDTEAFF,TGCGCCAGCAGCTTCACCGGGAGGGACACTGAAGCTTTCTTT
-,medium-sized,TRBV19,TRBJ1-2,CASSIAVGSNYGYTF,TGTGCCAGTAGTATCGCCGTCGGCTCTAACTATGGCTACACCTTC
TRBD1,many,TRBV29-1,TRBJ2-3,CSVEESGQGATDTQYF,TGCAGCGTTGAAGAATCTGGACAGGGGGCCACAGATACGCAGTATTTT
-,many,TRBV6-2/TRBV6-3,TRBJ2-2,CASSYSGFRGGGELFF,TGTGCCAGCAGTTATAGCGGCTTCCGAGGCGGCGGGGAGCTGTTTTTT
TRBD2,many,TRBV6-5,TRBJ2-3,CASSSTSGSLDTQYF,TGTGCCAGCAGTTCGACTAGCGGGAGTTTAGATACGCAGTATTTT
TRBD1,many,TRBV24-1,TRBJ2-2,CATSDPHPTGKNTGELFF,TGTGCCACCAGTGATCCCCATCCGACAGGGAAGAACACCGGGGAGCTGTTTTTT
-,few,TRBV12-3/TRBV12-4,TRBJ2-1,CASSRTGIEQFF,TGTGCCAGCAGCCGAACAGGGATTGAGCAGTTCTTC
TRBD1,-,TRBV7-3,TRBJ2-3,CASSLMGTETDTQYF,TGTGCCAGCAGCTTAATGGGGACAGAGACAGATACGCAGTATTTT
TRBD2,many,TRBV28,TRBJ2-5,CASSLWGTSGTKETQYF,TGTGCCAGCAGTTTATGGGGGACTAGCGGGACAAAAGAGACCCAGTACTTC
-,medium-sized,TRBV7-2,TRBJ1-6,CASSPGYNSPLHF,TGTGCCAGCAGCCCAGGGTATAATTCACCCCTCCACTTT
-,many,TRBV9,TRBJ1-1,CASSGTEMNTEAFF,TGTGCCAGCAGCGGGACCGAAATGAACACTGAAGCTTTCTTT
-,-,TRBV20-1,TRBJ1-6,CSARESRTGSPLHF,TGCAGTGCTAGAGAGTCTCGGACGGGGTCACCCCTCCACTTT
TRBD2,many,TRBV4-2,TRBJ2-1,CASSLASGHSYNEQFF,TGTGCCAGCAGCCTGGCTAGCGGGCACTCCTACAATGAGCAGTTCTTC
-,many,TRBV7-8,TRBJ2-3,CASSLGGRAHTDTQYF,TGTGCCAGCAGCTTGGGGGGCAGGGCACACACAGATACGCAGTATTTT
-,many,TRBV24-1,TRBJ2-3,CATSDTGRTDTQYF,TGTGCCACCAGTGATACGGGGAGGACAGATACGCAGTATTTT
-,-,TRBV19,TRBJ2-7,CASSTDSPYEQYF,TGTGCCAGTAGTACGGACAGTCCCTACGAGCAGTACTTC
TRBD2,many,TRBV28,TRBJ2-1,CASSLLAGDRDEQFF,TGTGCCAGCAGTTTATTAGCGGGAGATCGCGATGAGCAGTTCTTC
-,few,TRBV15,TRBJ2-1,CATSRDPNSYNEQFF,TGTGCCACCAGCAGAGACCCCAACTCCTACAATGAGCAGTTCTTC
TRBD1,many,TRBV3-1,TRBJ1-2,CASRGRRQGGDYGYTF,TGTGCCAGCAGAGGTAGACGACAGGGCGGAGACTATGGCTACACCTTC
TRBD1,-,TRBV20-1,TRBJ2-1,CSARTDRAGNEQFF,TGCAGTGCTAGAACCGACAGGGCCGGGAATGAGCAGTTCTTC
-,few,TRBV9,TRBJ1-2,CASSERDHYDYTF,TGTGCCAGCAGCGAAAGGGACCATTATGACTACACCTTC
-,many,TRBV2,TRBJ2-3,CASSDSRTDTQYF,TGTGCCAGCAGTGATAGCCGCACAGATACGCAGTATTTT
-,many,TRBV29-1,TRBJ1-4,CSVATSTHEKLFF,TGCAGCGTGGCGACATCGACGCATGAAAAACTGTTTTTT
-,many,TRBV6-4,TRBJ2-3,CASSDGSTDTQYF,TGTGCCAGCAGTGACGGGAGCACAGATACGCAGTATTTT
-,many,TRBV28,TRBJ2-1,CASGSFHNEQFF,TGTGCCAGCGGGTCCTTCCACAATGAGCAGTTCTTC
TRBD1,few,TRBV3-1,TRBJ2-5,CASSPGGQALETQYF,TGTGCCAGCAGCCCAGGGGGACAGGCCCTAGAGACCCAGTACTTC